This TCR beta chain appears in the sequencing data of a study of cytomegalovirus exposure and HLA in healthy donors. The germline V gene has CDR1 LGHNA and CDR2 YNFKEQ. The CDR3 runs 17 residues. V gave up 0 bases and J gave up 0 bases; unmatched junction bases: 5. Produced via immunoSEQ multiplex PCR; TCRdb's table is partial and in-frame only. Of some 90,000 clones listed, 87% are singletons. The gene calls are TRBV4-2 and TRBJ2-1; 7 bases are shared with TRBD2. The sequencing sample was made of PBMCs. The receptor comes from a woman aged 25-40 years in good health and CMV-seronegative. This chain's CDR3 is CASSQETSRSSYNEQFF. The CDR3 coding sequence is TGTGCCAGCAGCCAAGAGACTAGCCGGAGCTCCTACAATGAGCAGTTCTTC.